The 15 T cell receptor beta chains below come from one sample, sequenced in a study of blood T cell repertoires in COVID-19. The assay was immunoSEQ multiplex PCR, and TCRdb's table has in-frame clones only and misses some. The repertoire holds tens of thousands of clones, with around 83% as singletons. What was sequenced was peripheral blood. These receptor sequences come from a man in his sixties or seventies with active COVID-19.

This clone is a singleton in its sample. V is TRBV30 and J is TRBJ1-6; 9 nucleotides align to TRBD1. With 3 bases clipped from V and 4 bases from J, the junction kept 7 bases outside the gene matches. This CDR3 spans 16 amino acids. Looked up from germline, CDR1 is GTSNPN and CDR2 is SVGIG (reference sequence). CDR3 nucleotide sequence: TGTGCCTGGAGCCGGGGGACAGGGCCATATAATTCACCCCTCCACTTT. Its protein product is CAWSRGTGPYNSPLHF.

This clone was found a few times. This chain uses TRBV10-3 with TRBJ1-1, with D possibly being TRBD1 (6 bases). This CDR3 has 14 amino acids. Trimming removed 7 bases at V and 1 base at J, with 13 bases between. CDR1 is ENHRY, CDR2 SYGVKD, per germline. The CDR3 bases are TGTGCCATCACCCCGGACAGCCCGAACACTGAAGCTTTCTTT. It encodes CAITPDSPNTEAFF.

The J gene is TRBJ2-3, the V gene TRBV7-9, with D perhaps matching TRBD1 (7 bases). Trimming removed 5 bases at V and 6 bases at J, with 12 bases between. Per germline, CDR1 SEHNR and CDR2 FQNEAQ (reference sequence). This CDR3 is 13 amino acids long. This CDR3 is CASSPAGGDTQYF. The DNA of the CDR3 is TGTGCCAGCAGCCCGGCAGGGGGGGATACGCAGTATTTT.

V is TRBV19 and J is TRBJ2-7; 10 nucleotides align to TRBD2. The germline CDR1 and CDR2 sequences are LNHDA and SQIVND (reference sequence). This CDR3 region has 14 residues. V gave up 5 bases and J gave up 7 bases; unmatched junction bases: 8. The CDR3 nucleotides read TGTGCCAGTAGTGGCCTAGCGGGAGCTGCTGAGCAGTACTTC. This sequence encodes CASSGLAGAAEQYF.

J is TRBJ2-2 and V is TRBV7-2, with D perhaps TRBD1 (6 bases). The ends were cut back, 5 bases at V and 0 bases at J, with 13 bases in the middle. The CDR3 length is 16 residues. CDR1 is SGHTA, CDR2 FQGNSA, per germline. Here the CDR3 reads CASSPSQGANTGELFF. In DNA, the CDR3 is TGTGCCAGCAGCCCTTCACAGGGTGCGAACACCGGGGAGCTGTTTTTT.

This clone turned up a few times. The V call is TRBV2, the J call TRBJ1-1; 8 nucleotides agree with TRBD1. Germline lookup yields CDR1 SNHLY and CDR2 FYNNEI. V gave up 5 bases and J gave up 11 bases; unmatched junction bases: 22. The CDR3 length is 17 residues. The CDR3 spells CASSSSKTTGAPPPAFF. CDR3 bases: TGTGCCAGCAGTTCCTCAAAAACGACAGGGGCTCCCCCCCCGGCTTTCTTT.

Only one count was recorded for this clone. The rearrangement links TRBV30 to TRBJ2-7, with a weak D call TRBD2 (6 bases). Germline loops: CDR1 GTSNPN, CDR2 SVGIG (reference sequence). There are 12 residues in the CDR3. V was trimmed by 4 bases and J by 5 bases, leaving 12 bases between them. The CDR3 here is CAWMGGVNEQYF. CDR3 nucleotides: TGTGCCTGGATGGGCGGGGTCAACGAGCAGTACTTC.

The chain joins TRBV4-3 to TRBJ2-1; the D gene is possibly TRBD2 (5 bases). From germline, CDR1 is LGHNA and CDR2 YSLEER. This CDR3 contains 14 residues. V was shortened by 2 bases and J by 6 bases, with 11 bases between the two germline ends. CDR3 nucleotides: TGCGCCAGCAGCCAACCCGGGAACCCCAATGAGCAGTTCTTC. Translation: CASSQPGNPNEQFF.

The gene calls are TRBV20-1 and TRBJ2-7; D not certain. V was cut by 3 bases and J by 2 bases, with 11 bases left in between. Germline CDR1 is DFQATT and CDR2 is SNEGSKA (reference sequence). This CDR3 has 13 residues. The CDR3 DNA reads as TGCAGTGCTAGTGGTTTTGGAGCCTACGAGCAGTACTTC. Amino acids: CSASGFGAYEQYF.

The rearrangement uses TRBV4-3 and TRBJ2-7, with 7 bases identical to TRBD2. CDR1 LGHNA and CDR2 YSLEER come from the germline V gene. The CDR3 is 15 residues long. The trim removed 3 bases at V and 5 bases at J, leaving 10 bases unmatched. The CDR3 loop reads CASSHLGGSSHEQYF. CDR3 bases: TGCGCCAGCAGCCACCTGGGCGGGAGCAGCCACGAGCAGTACTTC.

The V call is TRBV4-3, the J call TRBJ1-2, with D tentatively TRBD1 (5 bases). V was trimmed by 4 bases and J by 2 bases, leaving 14 bases between them. This CDR3 is 15 amino acids long. Germline CDR1 and CDR2: LGHNA and YSLEER. The CDR3 loop reads CASSRGWGGNYGYTF. The CDR3 coding sequence is TGCGCCAGCAGCCGAGGTTGGGGGGGAAACTATGGCTACACCTTC.

As for this clone: Mismatch with germline at one junction end may stem from a read error. The rearrangement links TRBV7-7 to TRBJ2-2, with no clear D. The V gene's germline CDR1 is SSHAT and CDR2 FNYEAQ (reference sequence). The length of the CDR3 is 13 residues. CDR3 sequence reads: CASTDSNTGELFF. The CDR3 region has the DNA TGTGCTAGCACCGACTCAAACACCGGGGAGCTGTTTTTT.

The chain carries TRBV6-6 and TRBJ1-5; a possible D gene is TRBD1 (6 bases). CDR1 and CDR2 from the germline V gene are MNHNY and SVGAGI (reference sequence). V was cut by 5 bases and J by 0 bases, with 17 bases left in between. CDR3 length: 17 amino acids. CDR3 amino acids: CASSPHGGGYSNQPQHF. The CDR3 DNA is TGTGCCAGCAGTCCCCACGGGGGGGGCTATAGCAATCAGCCCCAGCATTTT.

The rearrangement uses TRBV5-1 and TRBJ1-3; D possibly corresponds to TRBD1 (6 bases). Trimming removed 0 bases from V and 4 bases from J, with 11 bases in between. This CDR3 has 15 residues. Looked up from germline, CDR1 is SGHRS and CDR2 is YFSETQ. CDR3 amino acids: CASSLEGTSGNTIYF. DNA of the CDR3: TGCGCCAGCAGCTTGGAAGGGACATCCGGAAACACCATATATTTT.

This clone occurred once. This chain joins TRBV27 and TRBJ2-6; possible D gene TRBD2, 5 bases. Trimming removed 2 bases at V and 0 bases at J, with 5 bases between. The CDR3 runs 15 residues. The germline gives CDR1 MNHEY, CDR2 SMNVEV (reference sequence). This CDR3 reads CASSLGSSGANVLTF. The CDR3 nucleotides are TGTGCCAGCAGTTTAGGGAGCTCTGGGGCCAACGTCCTGACTTTC.